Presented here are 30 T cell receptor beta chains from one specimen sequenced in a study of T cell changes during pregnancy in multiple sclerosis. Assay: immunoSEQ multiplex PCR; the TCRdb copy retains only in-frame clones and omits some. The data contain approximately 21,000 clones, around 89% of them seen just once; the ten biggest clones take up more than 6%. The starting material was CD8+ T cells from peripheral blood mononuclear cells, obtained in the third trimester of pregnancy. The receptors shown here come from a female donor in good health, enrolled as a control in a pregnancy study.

CDR3 loop: CATSRDNREINEQYF. CDR3 nucleotide sequence: TGTGCCACCAGCAGAGATAACAGGGAGATCAACGAGCAGTACTTC. The rearrangement uses TRBV15 and TRBJ2-7, with D perhaps matching TRBD1 (6 bases). CDR3 size: 15 residues. V was trimmed by 0 bases and J by 5 bases, leaving 14 bases between them. CDR1 LNHNV and CDR2 YYDKDF come from the germline V gene (reference sequence).

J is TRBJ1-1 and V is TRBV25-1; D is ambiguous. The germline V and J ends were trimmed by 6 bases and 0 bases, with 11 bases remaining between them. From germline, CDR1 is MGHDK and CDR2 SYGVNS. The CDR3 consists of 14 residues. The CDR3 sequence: CASRVDAVNTEAFF. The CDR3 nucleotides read TGTGCCAGCAGGGTTGACGCGGTGAACACTGAAGCTTTCTTT.

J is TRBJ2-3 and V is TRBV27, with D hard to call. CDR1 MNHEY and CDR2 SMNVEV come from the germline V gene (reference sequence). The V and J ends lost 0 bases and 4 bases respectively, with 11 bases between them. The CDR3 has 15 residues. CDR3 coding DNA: TGTGCCAGCAGTTTATCGAACAGAAAGGCAGATACGCAGTATTTT. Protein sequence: CASSLSNRKADTQYF.

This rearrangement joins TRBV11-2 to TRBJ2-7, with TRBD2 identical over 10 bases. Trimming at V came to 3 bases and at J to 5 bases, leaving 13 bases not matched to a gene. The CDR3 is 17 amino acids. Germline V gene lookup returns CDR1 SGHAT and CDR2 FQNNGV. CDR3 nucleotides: TGTGCCAGCAGCTTGGGTCTAGCGGGAGTTTCAGCCCACGAGCAGTACTTC. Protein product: CASSLGLAGVSAHEQYF.

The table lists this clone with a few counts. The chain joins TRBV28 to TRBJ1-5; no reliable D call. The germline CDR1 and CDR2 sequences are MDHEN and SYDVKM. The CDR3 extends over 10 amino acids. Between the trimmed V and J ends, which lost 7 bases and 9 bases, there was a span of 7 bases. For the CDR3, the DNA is TGTGCCAGCAATCTTCGGCCCCAGCATTTT. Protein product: CASNLRPQHF.

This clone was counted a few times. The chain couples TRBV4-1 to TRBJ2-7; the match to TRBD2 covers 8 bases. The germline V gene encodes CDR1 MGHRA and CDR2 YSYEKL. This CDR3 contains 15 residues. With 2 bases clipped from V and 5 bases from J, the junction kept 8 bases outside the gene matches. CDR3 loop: CASSQKAHSGDEQYF. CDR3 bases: TGCGCCAGCAGCCAAAAAGCCCATAGCGGGGACGAGCAGTACTTC.

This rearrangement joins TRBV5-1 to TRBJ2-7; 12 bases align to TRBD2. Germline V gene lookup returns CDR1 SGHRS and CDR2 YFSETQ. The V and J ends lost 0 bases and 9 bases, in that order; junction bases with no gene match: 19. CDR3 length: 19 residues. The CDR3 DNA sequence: TGCGCCAGCAGCTTGGTTGTGGACAGCCTGACTAGCGGGGGACGGGGGCAGTACTTC. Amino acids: CASSLVVDSLTSGGRGQYF.

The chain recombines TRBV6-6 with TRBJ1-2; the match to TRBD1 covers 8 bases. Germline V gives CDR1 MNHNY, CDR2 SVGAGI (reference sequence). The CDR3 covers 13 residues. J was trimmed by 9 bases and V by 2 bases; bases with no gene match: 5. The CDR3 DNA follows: TGTGCCAGCAGTTACGGACAGGGTCTAAGCTACACCTTC. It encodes CASSYGQGLSYTF.

The DNA of the CDR3 is TGTGCCACCAGCAGAGACATCCTACTAGAAAGGTACGAGCAGTACTTC. Protein sequence: CATSRDILLERYEQYF. The chain joins TRBV15 to TRBJ2-7; tentative D call: TRBD2 (5 bases). V lost 0 bases to trimming and J lost 4 bases, with 16 bases between them. The germline V gene encodes CDR1 LNHNV and CDR2 YYDKDF (reference sequence). The CDR3 length is 16 residues.

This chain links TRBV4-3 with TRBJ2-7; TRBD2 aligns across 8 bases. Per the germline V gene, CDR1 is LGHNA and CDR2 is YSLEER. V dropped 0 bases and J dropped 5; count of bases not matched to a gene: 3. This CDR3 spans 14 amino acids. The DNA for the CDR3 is TGCGCCAGCAGCCAAGATGGGACTAGGGACGAGCAGTACTTC. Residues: CASSQDGTRDEQYF.

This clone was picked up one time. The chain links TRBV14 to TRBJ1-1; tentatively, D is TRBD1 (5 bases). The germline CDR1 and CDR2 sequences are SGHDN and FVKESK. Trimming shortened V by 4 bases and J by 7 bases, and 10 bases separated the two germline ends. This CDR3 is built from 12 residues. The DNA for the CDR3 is TGTGCCAGCAGCCTCCAGGGTTATGAAGCTTTCTTT. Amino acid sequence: CASSLQGYEAFF.

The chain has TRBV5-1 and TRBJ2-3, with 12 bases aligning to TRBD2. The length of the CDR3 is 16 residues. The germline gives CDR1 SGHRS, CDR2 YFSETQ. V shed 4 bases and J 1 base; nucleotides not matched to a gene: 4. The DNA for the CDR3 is TGCGCCAGCAGCCCGAGGACTAGCGGGGGCACAGATACGCAGTATTTT. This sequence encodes CASSPRTSGGTDTQYF. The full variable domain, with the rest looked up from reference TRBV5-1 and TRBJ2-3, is KAGVTQTPRYLIKTRGQQVTLSCSPISGHRSVSWYQQTPGQGLQFLFEYFSETQRNKGNFPGRFSGRQFSNSRSEMNVSTLELGDSALYLCASSPRTSGGTDTQYFGPGTRLTVL.

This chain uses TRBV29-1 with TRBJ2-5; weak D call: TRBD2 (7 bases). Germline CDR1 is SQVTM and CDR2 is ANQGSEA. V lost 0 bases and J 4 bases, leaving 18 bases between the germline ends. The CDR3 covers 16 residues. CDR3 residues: CSVEESRGGAGETQYF. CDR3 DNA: TGCAGCGTTGAAGAGTCAAGAGGGGGGGCAGGAGAGACCCAGTACTTC.

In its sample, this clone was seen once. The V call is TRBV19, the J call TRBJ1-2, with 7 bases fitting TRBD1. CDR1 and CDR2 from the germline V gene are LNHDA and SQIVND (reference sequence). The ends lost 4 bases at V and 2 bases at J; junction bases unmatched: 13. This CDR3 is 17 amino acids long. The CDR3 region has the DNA TGTGCCAGTAGTACCCCAGGGACAGTCGAAGCCAACTATGGCTACACCTTC. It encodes CASSTPGTVEANYGYTF.

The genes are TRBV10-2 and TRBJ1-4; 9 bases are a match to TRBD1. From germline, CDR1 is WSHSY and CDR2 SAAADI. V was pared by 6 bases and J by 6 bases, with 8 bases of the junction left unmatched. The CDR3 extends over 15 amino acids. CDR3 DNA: TGCGCCAGCAGCTACCTAGGACAGGGGTATGAAAAACTGTTTTTT. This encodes CASSYLGQGYEKLFF.

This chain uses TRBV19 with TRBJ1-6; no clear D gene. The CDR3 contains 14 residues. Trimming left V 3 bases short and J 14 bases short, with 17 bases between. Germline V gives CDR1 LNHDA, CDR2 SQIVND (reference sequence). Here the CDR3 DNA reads TGTGCCAGTAGTATCGCCGGAGCCAAAGGAGCCCTCCACTTT. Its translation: CASSIAGAKGALHF.

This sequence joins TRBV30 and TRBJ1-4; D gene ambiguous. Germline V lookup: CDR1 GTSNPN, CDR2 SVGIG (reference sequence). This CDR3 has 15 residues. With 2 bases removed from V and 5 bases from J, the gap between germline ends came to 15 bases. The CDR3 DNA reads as TGTGCCTGGAGTCCGCTTGGGCAGGAAAATGAAAAACTGTTTTTT. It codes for CAWSPLGQENEKLFF.

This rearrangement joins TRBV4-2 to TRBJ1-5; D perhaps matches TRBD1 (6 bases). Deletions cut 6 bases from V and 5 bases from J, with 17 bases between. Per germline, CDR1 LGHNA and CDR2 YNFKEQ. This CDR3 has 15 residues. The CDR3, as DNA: TGTGCCAGCAGTCGGGACACCGGAGCGGATCAGCCCCAGCATTTT. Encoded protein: CASSRDTGADQPQHF.

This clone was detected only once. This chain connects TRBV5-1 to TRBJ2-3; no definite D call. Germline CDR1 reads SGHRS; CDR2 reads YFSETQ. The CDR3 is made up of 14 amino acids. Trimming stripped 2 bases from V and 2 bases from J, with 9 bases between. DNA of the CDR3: TGCGCCAGCAGCTTAAATCGCTACACAGATACGCAGTATTTT. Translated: CASSLNRYTDTQYF.

DNA of the CDR3: TGTGCCAGCAGCTTTACTGGGCCAGCAACCGGGGAGCTGTTTTTT. Encoded protein: CASSFTGPATGELFF. The rearrangement joins TRBV11-2 to TRBJ2-2; D is unclear. The CDR3 totals 15 residues. Germline assignment: CDR1 SGHAT and CDR2 FQNNGV. Trimming removed 3 bases from V and 5 bases from J, with 13 bases in between.

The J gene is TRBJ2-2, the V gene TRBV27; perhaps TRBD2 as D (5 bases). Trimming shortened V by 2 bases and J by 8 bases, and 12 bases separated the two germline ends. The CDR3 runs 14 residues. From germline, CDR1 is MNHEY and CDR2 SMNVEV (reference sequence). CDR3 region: CASSLPGFAGELFF. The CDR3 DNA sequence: TGTGCCAGCAGTTTACCGGGGTTTGCGGGGGAGCTGTTTTTT.

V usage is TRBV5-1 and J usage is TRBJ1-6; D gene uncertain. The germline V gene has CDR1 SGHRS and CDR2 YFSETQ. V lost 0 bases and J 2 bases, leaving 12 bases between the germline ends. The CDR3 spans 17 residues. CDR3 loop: CASSLDLLGTYNSPLHF. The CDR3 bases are TGCGCCAGCAGCTTGGACCTACTGGGCACCTATAATTCACCCCTCCACTTT. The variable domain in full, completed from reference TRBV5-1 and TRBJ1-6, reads KAGVTQTPRYLIKTRGQQVTLSCSPISGHRSVSWYQQTPGQGLQFLFEYFSETQRNKGNFPGRFSGRQFSNSRSEMNVSTLELGDSALYLCASSLDLLGTYNSPLHFGNGTRLTVT.

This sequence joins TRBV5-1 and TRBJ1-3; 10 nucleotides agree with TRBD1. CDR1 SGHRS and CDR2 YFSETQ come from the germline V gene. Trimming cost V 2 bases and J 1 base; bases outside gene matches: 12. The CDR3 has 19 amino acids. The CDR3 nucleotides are TGCGCCAGCAGCTTTGGTGGACCACGGGACAGGGGATCTGGAAACACCATATATTTT. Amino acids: CASSFGGPRDRGSGNTIYF.

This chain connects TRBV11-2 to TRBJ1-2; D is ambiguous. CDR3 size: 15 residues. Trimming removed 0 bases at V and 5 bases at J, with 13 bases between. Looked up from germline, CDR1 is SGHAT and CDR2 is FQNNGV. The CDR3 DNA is TGTGCCAGCAGCTTAGATATAGTGTCTGTGTATGGCTACACCTTC. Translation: CASSLDIVSVYGYTF.

The CDR3 bases are TGTGCCAGCCGGGGACTAGCGGGACATTTCACAGATACGCAGTATTTT. Amino acids: CASRGLAGHFTDTQYF. V is TRBV28 and J is TRBJ2-3; 13 positions agree with TRBD2. J was trimmed by 2 bases and V by 8 bases; bases with no gene match: 7. This CDR3 comprises 16 residues. CDR1 and CDR2 (germline): MDHEN, SYDVKM.

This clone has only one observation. The CDR3 sequence is CASSYSNSQGEQYF. Here the CDR3 DNA reads TGTGCCAGCAGTTACTCGAATTCACAGGGGGAGCAGTACTTC. The chain combines TRBV6-5 with TRBJ2-7; 7 bases fit TRBD1. Trimming took 0 bases from V and 7 from J; bases not matched to a gene: 6. CDR3 length equals 14 residues. CDR1 MNHEY and CDR2 SVGAGI come from the germline V gene.

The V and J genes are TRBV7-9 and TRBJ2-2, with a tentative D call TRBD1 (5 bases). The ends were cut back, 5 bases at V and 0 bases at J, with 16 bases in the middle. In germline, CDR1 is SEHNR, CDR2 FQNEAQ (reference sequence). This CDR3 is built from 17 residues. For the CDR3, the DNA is TGTGCCAGCAGCCCCCCGACAGTCCAGGCGAACACCGGGGAGCTGTTTTTT. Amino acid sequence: CASSPPTVQANTGELFF.

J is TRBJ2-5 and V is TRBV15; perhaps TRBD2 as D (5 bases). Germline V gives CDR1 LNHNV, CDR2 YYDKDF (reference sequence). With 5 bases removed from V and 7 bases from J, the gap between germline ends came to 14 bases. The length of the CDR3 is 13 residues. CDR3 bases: TGTGCCACCAGCGGAGGAGAACGCCGGACCCAGTACTTC. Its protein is CATSGGERRTQYF. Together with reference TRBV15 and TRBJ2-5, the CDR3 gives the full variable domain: DAMVIQNPRYQVTQFGKPVTLSCSQTLNHNVMYWYQQKSSQAPKLLFHYYDKDFNNEADTPDNFQSRRPNTSFCFLDIRSPGLGDTAMYLCATSGGERRTQYFGPGTRLLVL.

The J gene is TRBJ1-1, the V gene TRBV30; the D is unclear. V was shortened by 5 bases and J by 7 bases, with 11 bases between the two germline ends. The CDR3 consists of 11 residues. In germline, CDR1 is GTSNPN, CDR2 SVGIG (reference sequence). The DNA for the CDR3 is TGTGCCTGGGGTCAGGATATTGAAGCTTTCTTT. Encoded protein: CAWGQDIEAFF.

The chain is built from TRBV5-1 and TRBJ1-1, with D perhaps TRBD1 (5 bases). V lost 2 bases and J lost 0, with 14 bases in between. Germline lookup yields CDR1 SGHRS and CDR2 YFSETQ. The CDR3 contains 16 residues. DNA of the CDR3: TGCGCCAGCAGCTTTGTGCCCCGGGACTTGAACACTGAAGCTTTCTTT. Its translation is CASSFVPRDLNTEAFF.